This T cell receptor (beta chain) was recorded in a study of technical replicates of blood from several donors. There are a few counts of this clone. Generated by immunoSEQ multiplex PCR, the TCRdb table keeps only in-frame clones and is missing some. Of nearly 70,000 clones in the sample, more than 85% were seen once. CDR3 length equals 15 residues. Losses at the gene ends were 2 bases for V and 4 bases for J; bases not matched to a gene: 6. Germline values: CDR1 MNHEY, CDR2 SVGAGI. The sequence was collected from a human donor in good health. Some clones in this sample may be carry-over from other donors' samples. The chain joins TRBV6-5 to TRBJ2-7; 9 bases align to TRBD1. The sequenced sample consisted of PBMCs. CDR3 DNA sequence: TGTGCCAGCAGTTACGGACAGGGGAGACTATACGAGCAGTACTTC. It specifies CASSYGQGRLYEQYF.